This T cell receptor beta chain was captured by sequencing in a study of blood T cells in healthy people across ages. Turning to the study itself: The template switching approach captured approximately one barcoded beta molecule for every two T cells.

The CDR3 consists of 16 residues. V was pared by 2 bases and J by 6 bases, with 2 bases of the junction left unmatched. Per germline, CDR1 MDHEN and CDR2 SYDVKM. Combining a sample-barcoded 5' primer with a J-beta primer mix, a second PCR ran for about 7 to 11 cycles. Every cDNA molecule bore a tag from a template-switch adaptor containing 12 random nucleotides. TCRdb recomputed calls from the 5' RACE reads with MiXCR, one row per CDR3 protein. The repertoire consists of some 750,000 distinct CDR3 sequences, with about a fifth occurring once and the leading ten covering 22%. Study observations and caveats: More naive CD4+ cells and higher diversity were found in long-lived than in aged donors.

Each sample gave at least 6.5 million isolated PBMCs. The sample holds a few counts of this clonotype. Its target is unknown. The source material was blood. The TCR was taken from a man aged 65-85 years in good health. The rearrangement links TRBV28 to TRBJ2-4; 15 nucleotides agree with TRBD2. CDR3 bases: TGTGCCAGCAGTTTAGGGACTAGCGGGGGGATAAACATTCAGTACTTC. It is translated as CASSLGTSGGINIQYF.